The 27 T cell receptor beta chains in this list originate from one sample, sequenced in a study of T cells of healthy individuals. TCRdb itself ran the 5' RACE reads through MiXCR, one entry per CDR3 protein. The sample lists 100,000 or so distinct CDR3 sequences; roughly 15% were seen once. These receptors were collected from a human donor in good health.

J is TRBJ2-7 and V is TRBV20-1; D is undetermined. Trimming removed 3 bases from V and 4 bases from J, with 10 bases in between. The CDR3 runs to 12 residues. Germline CDR1 DFQATT, CDR2 SNEGSKA (reference sequence). The CDR3 nucleotides are TGCAGTGCTAGCGGTTCGGGTTACGAGCAGTACTTC. It codes for CSASGSGYEQYF.

This rearrangement joins TRBV6-5 to TRBJ2-5; 8 nucleotides agree with TRBD1. The V segment lost 4 bases and the J segment 4 bases; nucleotides outside the gene matches: 8. Germline V gene sequence: CDR1 MNHEY, CDR2 SVGAGI. The CDR3 totals 15 residues. The CDR3 nucleotides are TGTGCCAGCAGTTCTAAAGGACAGGGCGGAGAGACCCAGTACTTC. Translation: CASSSKGQGGETQYF.

This clonotype was counted at least ten times. V usage is TRBV6-2 or TRBV6-3 and J usage is TRBJ1-5; 9 bases match TRBD1. CDR3 size: 14 residues. V lost 5 bases and J lost 6; bases outside the gene matches: 5. Germline lookup yields CDR1 MNHEY and CDR2 SVGEGT. DNA of the CDR3: TGTGCCAGCAGTGCCGGGACAGGGCTTCAGCCCCAGCATTTT. Translated, it gives CASSAGTGLQPQHF.

This clonotype occurred many times. This chain links TRBV10-2 with TRBJ1-5; the D gene is possibly TRBD1 (5 bases). The germline V gene encodes CDR1 WSHSY and CDR2 SAAADI. With 0 bases removed from V and 6 bases from J, the gap between germline ends came to 15 bases. The CDR3 extends over 16 amino acids. In DNA, the CDR3 is TGCGCCAGCAGTGAGTCCCAGGGTGGCGTCGGTCAGCCCCAGCATTTT. This encodes CASSESQGGVGQPQHF.

A few counts support this clonotype. The V gene is TRBV3-1, the J gene TRBJ2-7; D ambiguous. V was pared by 3 bases and J by 4 bases, with 16 bases between. Germline CDR1 LGHDT, CDR2 YNNKEL (reference sequence). The CDR3 runs 15 residues. CDR3 amino acids: CASSHSDGPLYEQYF. The CDR3 DNA is TGTGCCAGCAGCCACTCGGACGGACCCTTATACGAGCAGTACTTC.

The rearrangement joins TRBV3-1 to TRBJ2-1; D could derive from TRBD1 or TRBD2 (5 bases each). V lost 1 base and J lost 1, with 14 bases in between. This CDR3 contains 17 residues. Germline-derived CDR1 and CDR2 are LGHDT and YNNKEL (reference sequence). Here the CDR3 reads CASSQVGLGTSYNEQFF. CDR3 DNA: TGTGCCAGCAGCCAAGTAGGGTTAGGGACGTCCTACAATGAGCAGTTCTTC.

This clonotype showed up many times. The chain employs TRBV9 and TRBJ2-3; D is ambiguous. V was cut by 3 bases and J by 4 bases, with 12 bases left in between. Germline V gene sequence: CDR1 SGDLS, CDR2 YYNGEE. The CDR3 is 14 amino acids. The CDR3 coding sequence is TGTGCCAGCAGCGCTACCGACGGGTCAGATACGCAGTATTTT. This codes for CASSATDGSDTQYF.

This clonotype was seen more than once but under ten times. The chain is built from TRBV28 and TRBJ1-3; D uncertain. Germline assignment: CDR1 MDHEN and CDR2 SYDVKM. V was pared by 4 bases and J by 0 bases, with 7 bases between. The CDR3 sequence is 14 residues long. Written as DNA, the CDR3 is TGTGCCAGCAGTTCCAGTTTCTCTGGAAACACCATATATTTT. Encoded protein: CASSSSFSGNTIYF.

The chain recombines TRBV6-1 with TRBJ2-5; D ambiguous. Deletions cut 5 bases from V and 2 bases from J, with 12 bases between. Germline V gives CDR1 MNHNS, CDR2 SASEGT. This CDR3 spans 14 amino acids. CDR3 in DNA: TGTGCCAGCAGTAACTTGTGGGGACAAGAGACCCAGTACTTC. Translated: CASSNLWGQETQYF.

This clonotype was found many times. The rearrangement joins TRBV20-1 to TRBJ1-4; D might be TRBD1 (6 bases). Trimming removed 0 bases at V and 7 bases at J, with 15 bases between. This CDR3 region has 15 residues. Germline V CDR1 and CDR2: DFQATT, SNEGSKA (reference sequence). CDR3 nucleotides: TGCAGTGCTAGAGATACAGGGAAATTTGGTGAAAAACTGTTTTTT. Encoded protein: CSARDTGKFGEKLFF.

The table lists this clonotype with many counts. This chain connects TRBV6-5 to TRBJ1-4; 8 bases agree with TRBD1. The CDR3 is 16 residues long. The germline CDR1 and CDR2 sequences are MNHEY and SVGAGI. J was trimmed by 5 bases and V by 0 bases; bases with no gene match: 5. CDR3 sequence reads: CASSYSMTGVNEKLFF. The CDR3, as DNA: TGTGCCAGCAGTTACTCGATGACAGGGGTAAATGAAAAACTGTTTTTT.

This clonotype occurred many times. V and J are TRBV4-1 and TRBJ2-7; D is tentatively TRBD1 or TRBD2 (7 bases each). Germline CDR1 reads MGHRA; CDR2 reads YSYEKL. This CDR3 has 16 amino acids. V lost 3 bases and J lost 5, with 20 bases in between. CDR3 region: CASSHPQGGGQDEQYF. The CDR3 region has the DNA TGCGCCAGCAGCCATCCCCAGGGAGGGGGCCAGGACGAGCAGTACTTC.

This clonotype has a count of ten or more. The chain links TRBV28 to TRBJ1-6; 8 positions agree with TRBD1. Germline V lookup: CDR1 MDHEN, CDR2 SYDVKM. V lost 5 bases to trimming and J lost 8 bases; unmatched junction nucleotides: 14. The CDR3 runs 17 residues. The CDR3 DNA reads as TGTGCCAGCAGTGTAGGGCTCAGGGGGCTCATGGATTCACCCCTCCACTTT. It yields the protein CASSVGLRGLMDSPLHF. Using reference TRBV28 and TRBJ1-6 for the parts outside the CDR3, the full variable domain is DVKVTQSSRYLVKRTGEKVFLECVQDMDHENMFWYRQDPGLGLRLIYFSYDVKMKEKGDIPEGYSVSREKKERFSLILESASTNQTSMYLCASSVGLRGLMDSPLHFGNGTRLTVT.

The chain links TRBV28 to TRBJ1-6, with D possibly TRBD1 on 5 matching bases. This CDR3 contains 16 residues. Germline V gene lookup returns CDR1 MDHEN and CDR2 SYDVKM. The V and J ends lost 5 bases and 0 bases respectively, with 11 bases between them. The CDR3 nucleotides are TGTGCCAGCAGTCCTTCAGGGAGCTCCTATAATTCACCCCTCCACTTT. Translated, it gives CASSPSGSSYNSPLHF.

This clonotype was seen a handful of times. The chain has TRBV7-2 and TRBJ1-2; 10 bases match TRBD1. The trim removed 5 bases at V and 4 bases at J, leaving 4 bases unmatched. The germline V gene encodes CDR1 SGHTA and CDR2 FQGNSA. The CDR3 loop spans 14 amino acids. The CDR3 sequence is CASSQTGGGYGYTF. CDR3 nucleotide sequence: TGTGCCAGCAGCCAGACAGGGGGCGGCTATGGCTACACCTTC. Full variable domain (outside the CDR3, taken from reference TRBV7-2 and TRBJ1-2): GAGVSQSPSNKVTEKGKDVELRCDPISGHTALYWYRQSLGQGLEFLIYFQGNSAPDKSGLPSDRFSAERTGGSVSTLTIQRTQQEDSAVYLCASSQTGGGYGYTFGSGTRLTVV.

The V gene is TRBV4-3, the J gene TRBJ2-7; 12 bases fit TRBD2. Per germline, CDR1 LGHNA and CDR2 YSLEER. The CDR3 is made up of 17 amino acids. Trimming removed 2 bases from V and 4 bases from J; junction bases left unmatched: 9. Written as DNA, the CDR3 is TGCGCCAGCAGCCAAAATCTAGCGGGAGGGCCTGGGTACGAGCAGTACTTC. Translated, it gives CASSQNLAGGPGYEQYF.

At least ten counts were recorded for this clonotype. J is TRBJ2-1 and V is TRBV18; D possibly corresponds to TRBD2 (6 bases). The CDR3 is made up of 15 amino acids. Trimming removed 3 bases at V and 0 bases at J, with 9 bases between. Germline V gene lookup returns CDR1 KGHSH and CDR2 LQKENI. DNA for the CDR3: TGTGCCAGCTCACCCGGGGGTAGCTCCTACAATGAGCAGTTCTTC. It specifies CASSPGGSSYNEQFF.

This chain uses TRBV10-3 with TRBJ1-6, with 10 bases aligning to TRBD1. The junction had 5 bases not matched to a gene; V was cut back by 4 bases and J by 8 bases. This CDR3 contains 15 residues. Germline CDR1 is ENHRY and CDR2 is SYGVKD. This CDR3 is CAISAGDRGYSPLHF. The CDR3 DNA reads as TGTGCCATCAGTGCTGGGGACAGGGGTTATTCACCCCTCCACTTT.

This clonotype was picked up many times. For the CDR3, the DNA is TGTGCCAGCAGCTTGGTGGGAGTGGGGGCAGATACGCAGTATTTT. Its protein is CASSLVGVGADTQYF. The chain combines TRBV7-2 with TRBJ2-3; either TRBD1 or TRBD2 may fit D (5 bases each). V shed 3 bases and J shed 4 bases, with 14 bases lying between them. From germline, CDR1 is SGHTA and CDR2 FQGNSA. CDR3 size: 15 residues.

In its sample, this clonotype was seen a few times. This chain links TRBV3-1 with TRBJ2-1; D might be TRBD1 or TRBD2, each matching 7 bases. The germline gives CDR1 LGHDT, CDR2 YNNKEL (reference sequence). Between the trimmed V and J ends, which lost 5 bases and 9 bases, there was a span of 14 bases. This CDR3 region has 13 residues. The CDR3 DNA is TGTGCCAGCAGCTCAGGGGGGGGCCGTGAGCAGTTCTTC. Residues: CASSSGGGREQFF.

The sample holds many counts of this clonotype. The V call is TRBV27, the J call TRBJ1-1; 8 nucleotides line up with TRBD1. This CDR3 is built from 15 residues. J was trimmed by 1 base and V by 5 bases; bases with no gene match: 6. In germline, CDR1 is MNHEY, CDR2 SMNVEV (reference sequence). CDR3 loop: CASSVGQGANTEAFF. Written as DNA, the CDR3 is TGTGCCAGCAGTGTAGGACAGGGAGCGAACACTGAAGCTTTCTTT.

The chain couples TRBV20-1 to TRBJ2-7; D possibly corresponds to TRBD2 (5 bases). Trimming took off 5 bases at V and 0 bases at J, with 8 bases between the two ends. The CDR3 consists of 12 residues. Germline-derived CDR1 and CDR2 are DFQATT and SNEGSKA (reference sequence). The CDR3 DNA is TGCAGTGCTGGGAGAAGCTCCTACGAGCAGTACTTC. It translates to CSAGRSSYEQYF.

The chain recombines TRBV18 with TRBJ2-7, with 9 bases fitting TRBD2. In germline, CDR1 is KGHSH, CDR2 LQKENI. With 2 bases clipped from V and 6 bases from J, the junction kept 5 bases outside the gene matches. This CDR3 region has 14 residues. The chain's CDR3 is CASSPSGGRVEQYF. CDR3 sequence (DNA): TGTGCCAGCTCACCATCCGGCGGGAGGGTCGAGCAGTACTTC.

This clonotype was detected a few times. V usage is TRBV11-2 and J usage is TRBJ1-2; the match to TRBD1 covers 12 bases. Germline assignment: CDR1 SGHAT and CDR2 FQNNGV. The CDR3 runs to 15 residues. The V segment lost 0 bases and the J segment 8 bases; nucleotides outside the gene matches: 4. CDR3 coding DNA: TGTGCCAGCAGCTTAGATCCCGGGACAGGGGGCGGCTACACCTTC. This sequence encodes CASSLDPGTGGGYTF.

This clonotype was counted many times. V is TRBV21-1 and J is TRBJ1-2; whether TRBD1, the table's D call, matches the DNA was not checked. TRBV21-1 is deemed a pseudogene. This CDR3 spans 15 amino acids. For the CDR3, the DNA is TGTGCCAGCAGCAACGCGACAGGGGCTGACTATGGCTACACCTTC. This gives the protein CASSNATGADYGYTF.

This clonotype was seen a few times. The chain carries TRBV14 and TRBJ2-1, with D maybe TRBD2 (6 bases). V dropped 0 bases and J dropped 2 bases, with 11 bases sitting between them. The CDR3 extends over 16 amino acids. The germline V gene has CDR1 SGHDN and CDR2 FVKESK. The CDR3 is CASSQDPGDAYNEQFF. The CDR3 DNA reads as TGTGCCAGCAGCCAAGATCCGGGAGACGCCTACAATGAGCAGTTCTTC.

This clonotype has just a few counts. The gene calls are TRBV28 and TRBJ2-2; 12 bases line up with TRBD2. CDR1 is MDHEN, CDR2 SYDVKM, per germline. The CDR3 spans 16 residues. Losses at the gene ends were 6 bases for V and 9 bases for J; bases not matched to a gene: 11. CDR3 sequence: CASSYGTSGSRRELFF. The CDR3 nucleotides are TGTGCCAGCAGCTACGGGACTAGCGGGTCCCGAAGGGAGCTGTTTTTT.